This TCR beta chain was recorded in a study of OX40 agonist ivuxolimab in advanced cancers. The repertoire was sequenced with immunoSEQ multiplex PCR; TCRdb's copy has only in-frame clones and lacks some. Here the sample spans about 6,300 clones, 70% to 80% being singletons. This clone appeared a few times. The receptor comes from an adult with an advanced solid tumor such as melanoma, head and neck, liver or kidney cancer. This material consisted of CD4+ or CD8+ T cells sorted from blood, taken in a trial of the OX40 agonist ivuxolimab.

This CDR3 is CASSLGTSGNQPQHF. The DNA of the CDR3 is TGTGCCAGCAGCTTAGGGACCTCAGGCAATCAGCCCCAGCATTTT. The rearrangement uses TRBV7-2 and TRBJ1-5; D gene unclear. The CDR3 runs to 15 residues. The V end was cut by 1 base, the J end by 2 bases, with 9 bases between. The germline CDR1 and CDR2 sequences are SGHTA and FQGNSA.